Below, one T cell receptor (beta chain) is given with its context. This CDR3 has 17 residues. CDR1 and CDR2 from the germline V gene are SEHNR and FQNEAQ (reference sequence). V shed 1 base and J 8 bases; nucleotides not matched to a gene: 16. This sample is drawn from a study of blood T cell repertoires in COVID-19. Per the authors' pipeline: Estimation of nucleated cell counts relied on the amplification of reference gene primers. Generated by immunoSEQ multiplex PCR, the TCRdb table keeps only in-frame clones and is missing some. V and J calls and clone size are copied from that table; D and trimming were computed from the DNA. The table records 95,000 to 150,000 clones, 90% of them present only once.

V is TRBV7-9 and J is TRBJ1-1, with 7 bases that match TRBD1. Sequencing was carried out using peripheral blood. The receptor was derived from a woman aged 55 to 70 with COVID-19, enrolled during active disease. CDR3 nucleotides: TGTGCCAGCAGCTTAGGAGAAACGGGAACAGGGGAAACCGAAGCTTTCTTT. Its protein product is CASSLGETGTGETEAFF.